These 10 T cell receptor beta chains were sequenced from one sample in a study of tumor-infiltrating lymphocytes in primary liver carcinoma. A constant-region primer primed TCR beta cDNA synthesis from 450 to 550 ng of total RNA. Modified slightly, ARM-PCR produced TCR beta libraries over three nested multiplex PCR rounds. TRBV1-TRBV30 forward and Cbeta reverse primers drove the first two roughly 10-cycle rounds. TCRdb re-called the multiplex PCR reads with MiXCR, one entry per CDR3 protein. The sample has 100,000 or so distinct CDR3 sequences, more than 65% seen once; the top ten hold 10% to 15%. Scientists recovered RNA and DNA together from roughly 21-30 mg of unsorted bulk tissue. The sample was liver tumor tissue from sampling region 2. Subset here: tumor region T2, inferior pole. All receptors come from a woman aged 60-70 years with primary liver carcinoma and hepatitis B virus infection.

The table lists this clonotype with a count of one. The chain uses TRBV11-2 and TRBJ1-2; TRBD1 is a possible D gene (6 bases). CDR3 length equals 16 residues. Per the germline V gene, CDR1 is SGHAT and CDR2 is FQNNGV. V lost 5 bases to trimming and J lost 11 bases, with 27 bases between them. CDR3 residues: CASSLGTPEGFYRYTF. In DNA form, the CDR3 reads TGTGCCAGCAGCCTCGGGACACCTGAGGGGTTCTATCGGTACACCTTC.

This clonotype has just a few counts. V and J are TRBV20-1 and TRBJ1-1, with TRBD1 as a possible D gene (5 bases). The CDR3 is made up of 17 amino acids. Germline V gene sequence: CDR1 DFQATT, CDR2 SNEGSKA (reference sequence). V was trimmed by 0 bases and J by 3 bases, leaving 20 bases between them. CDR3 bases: TGCAGTGCTAGAGATCGGAGGCAGGGACTTGGGTACACTGAAGCTTTCTTT. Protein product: CSARDRRQGLGYTEAFF.

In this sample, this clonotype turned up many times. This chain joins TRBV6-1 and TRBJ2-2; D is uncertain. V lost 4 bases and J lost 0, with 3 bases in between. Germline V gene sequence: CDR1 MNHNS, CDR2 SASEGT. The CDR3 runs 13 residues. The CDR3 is CASSASNTGELFF. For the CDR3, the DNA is TGTGCCAGCAGTGCCTCGAACACCGGGGAGCTGTTTTTT.

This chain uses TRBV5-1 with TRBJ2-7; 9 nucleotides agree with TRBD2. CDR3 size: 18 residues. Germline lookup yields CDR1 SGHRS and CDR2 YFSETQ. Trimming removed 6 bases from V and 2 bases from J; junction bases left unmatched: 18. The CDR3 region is CASNFNAVGCGRAYEQYF. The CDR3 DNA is TGCGCCAGCAACTTCAACGCCGTAGGGTGCGGGAGGGCCTACGAGCAGTACTTC.

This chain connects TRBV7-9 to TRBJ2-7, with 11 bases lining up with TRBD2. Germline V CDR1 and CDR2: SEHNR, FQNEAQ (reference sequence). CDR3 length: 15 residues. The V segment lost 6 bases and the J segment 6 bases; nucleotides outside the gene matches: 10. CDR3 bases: TGTGCCAGCAGTAGTTCGGGACTAGCGGATGCCGAGCAGTACTTC. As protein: CASSSSGLADAEQYF.

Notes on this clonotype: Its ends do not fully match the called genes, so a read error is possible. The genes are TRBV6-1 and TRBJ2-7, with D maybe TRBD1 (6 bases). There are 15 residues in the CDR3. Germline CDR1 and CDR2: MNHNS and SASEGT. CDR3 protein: CACSEFQWDTDEQYF. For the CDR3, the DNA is TGTGCCTGCAGTGAATTTCAGTGGGACACCGACGAGCAGTACTTC.

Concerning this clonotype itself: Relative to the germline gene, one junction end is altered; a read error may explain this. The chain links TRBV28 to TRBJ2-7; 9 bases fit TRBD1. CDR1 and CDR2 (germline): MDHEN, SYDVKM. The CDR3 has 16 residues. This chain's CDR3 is CASRPGQGRLGYDQYF. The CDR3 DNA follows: TGTGCCAGTAGACCGGGACAGGGACGGTTGGGCTACGATCAGTACTTC. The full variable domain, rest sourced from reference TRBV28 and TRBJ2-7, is DVKVTQSSRYLVKRTGEKVFLECVQDMDHENMFWYRQDPGLGLRLIYFSYDVKMKEKGDIPEGYSVSREKKERFSLILESASTNQTSMYLCASRPGQGRLGYDQYFGPGTRLTVT.

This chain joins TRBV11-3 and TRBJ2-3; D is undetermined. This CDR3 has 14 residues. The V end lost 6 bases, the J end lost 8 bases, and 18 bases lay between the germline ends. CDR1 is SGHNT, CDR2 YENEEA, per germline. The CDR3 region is CASSLRRNIGTQYF. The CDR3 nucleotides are TGTGCCAGCAGTTTACGGAGAAACATAGGTACGCAGTATTTT.

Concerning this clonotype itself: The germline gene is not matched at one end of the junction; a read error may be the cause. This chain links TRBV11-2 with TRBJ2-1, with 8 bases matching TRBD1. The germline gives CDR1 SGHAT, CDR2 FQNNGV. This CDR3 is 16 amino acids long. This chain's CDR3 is CASSDTTGVFNNVQFF. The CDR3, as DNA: TGTGCCAGCAGCGACACGACAGGGGTTTTTAACAATGTGCAGTTCTTC.

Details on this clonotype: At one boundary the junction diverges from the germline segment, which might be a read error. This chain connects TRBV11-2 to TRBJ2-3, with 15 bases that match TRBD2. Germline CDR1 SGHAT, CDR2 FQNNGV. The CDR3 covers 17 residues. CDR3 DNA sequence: TGTGCCTGCAACCTACGAGGGGGACTAGCGGGAGGTTTCGAGCAGTTCTTT. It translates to CACNLRGGLAGGFEQFF.